Below, 14 T cell receptor beta chains from the same sample are listed, as sequenced in a study of blood T cell repertoires in COVID-19. TCRdb keeps only in-frame clones here, not all; method: immunoSEQ multiplex PCR. This table has 200,000 to 300,000 clones, more than 70% appearing once. Material for sequencing was PBMCs or T cells enriched from blood (not recorded which). Receptors were obtained from a middle-aged woman with acute COVID-19.

This rearrangement joins TRBV18 to TRBJ2-7, with 7 bases identical to TRBD1. Unmatched junction bases numbered 6, after V lost 2 bases and J lost 2 bases. Germline V gene data show CDR1 as KGHSH and CDR2 as LQKENI. This CDR3 comprises 15 residues. CDR3 in amino acids: CASSPSTGAPYEQYV. The CDR3 DNA is TGTGCCAGCTCACCAAGCACAGGGGCCCCCTACGAGCAGTACGTC.

The chain recombines TRBV28 with TRBJ1-2; TRBD1 agrees at 8 bases. The CDR3 totals 13 residues. Germline CDR1 is MDHEN and CDR2 is SYDVKM. The junction had 8 bases not matched to a gene; V was cut back by 6 bases and J by 8 bases. CDR3 DNA sequence: TGTGCCAGCAGCCCGGGACAGGAGCAGGGCTACACCTTC. Encoded protein: CASSPGQEQGYTF.

The rearrangement links TRBV7-2 to TRBJ2-7; TRBD2 agrees at 8 bases. This CDR3 spans 14 amino acids. J lost 0 bases, V lost 5 bases, and 3 bases had no gene match. The germline V gene has CDR1 SGHTA and CDR2 FQGNSA. The CDR3 sequence is CASSPGGSSYEQYF. The CDR3 coding sequence is TGTGCCAGCAGCCCGGGGGGGAGCTCCTACGAGCAGTACTTC.

Concerning this clone: This sample includes further DNA sequences coding for the same CDR3. The CDR3 region is CASSPGLAGDNEQFF. CDR3 DNA: TGTGCCAGCTCACCGGGGCTAGCGGGGGATAATGAGCAGTTCTTC. The V and J genes are TRBV18 and TRBJ2-1, with TRBD2 matching over 10 bases. There are 15 residues in the CDR3. The germline CDR1 and CDR2 sequences are KGHSH and LQKENI. V lost 3 bases and J lost 7; bases outside the gene matches: 6.

This chain joins TRBV7-2 and TRBJ2-6; D not resolved. The CDR3 extends over 13 amino acids. Germline V gene data show CDR1 as SGHTA and CDR2 as FQGNSA. Trimming took 6 bases from V and 0 from J, leaving 3 bases between them. CDR3 protein: CASSYSGANVLTF. The CDR3 region has the DNA TGTGCCAGCAGTTACTCTGGGGCCAACGTCCTGACTTTC. Based on the CDR3 plus reference TRBV7-2 and TRBJ2-6, the full variable domain is GAGVSQSPSNKVTEKGKDVELRCDPISGHTALYWYRQSLGQGLEFLIYFQGNSAPDKSGLPSDRFSAERTGGSVSTLTIQRTQQEDSAVYLCASSYSGANVLTFGAGSRLTVL.

The chain employs TRBV27 and TRBJ1-1, with TRBD1 matching over 8 bases. The CDR3 runs 13 residues. V shed 5 bases and J 4 bases; nucleotides not matched to a gene: 3. The germline CDR1 and CDR2 sequences are MNHEY and SMNVEV (reference sequence). The CDR3, as DNA: TGTGCCAGCAGTGTAGACAGGGGCACTGAAGCTTTCTTT. Encoded protein: CASSVDRGTEAFF.

About this clone: Possible read error: a much larger clone is one base away. Other nucleotide sequences in the sample specify the same CDR3. This chain connects TRBV7-2 to TRBJ1-1; the D gene is possibly TRBD1 (5 bases). The CDR3 is 13 amino acids. CDR1 and CDR2 from the germline V gene are SGHTA and FQGNSA. Trimming left V 3 bases short and J 3 bases short, with 8 bases between. CDR3 nucleotides: TGTGCCAGCAGCTTGGTCAGGGACACTGAAGCTTTCTTT. Its translation: CASSLVRDTEAFF.

The chain uses TRBV7-9 and TRBJ2-7; possible D gene TRBD2, 5 bases. V was trimmed by 5 bases and J by 5 bases, leaving 10 bases between them. The CDR3 covers 12 residues. Looked up from germline, CDR1 is SEHNR and CDR2 is FQNEAQ (reference sequence). CDR3 sequence (DNA): TGTGCCAGCAGCAATGAGGGCCACGAGCAGTACTTC. This encodes CASSNEGHEQYF.

This clone was detected a few times. V and J are TRBV11-3 and TRBJ1-1; D unresolved. The CDR3 sequence is 14 residues long. Trimming removed 1 base from V and 1 base from J, with 7 bases in between. Germline CDR1 reads SGHNT; CDR2 reads YENEEA. The CDR3 here is CASSLGQSNTEAFF. DNA of the CDR3: TGTGCCAGCAGCTTAGGGCAGTCGAACACTGAAGCTTTCTTT. The variable domain in full, with the rest retrieved from reference TRBV11-3 and TRBJ1-1, is EAGVVQSPRYKIIEKKQPVAFWCNPISGHNTLYWYLQNLGQGPELLIRYENEEAVDDSQLPKDRFSAERLKGVDSTLKIQPAELGDSAVYLCASSLGQSNTEAFFGQGTRLTVV.

J is TRBJ2-5 and V is TRBV11-3; 10 nucleotides agree with TRBD1. The V gene's germline CDR1 is SGHNT and CDR2 YENEEA. This CDR3 comprises 15 residues. V trimming: 5 bases; J trimming: 5 bases; junction bases outside the gene matches: 8. This CDR3 is CASSRGQGGSETQYF. The CDR3 DNA follows: TGTGCCAGCAGCCGTGGACAGGGGGGGAGTGAGACCCAGTACTTC.

This clone is a singleton in its sample. V usage is TRBV30 and J usage is TRBJ1-5; 9 bases are a match to TRBD1. Germline values: CDR1 GTSNPN, CDR2 SVGIG (reference sequence). With 2 bases clipped from V and 5 bases from J, the junction kept 4 bases outside the gene matches. CDR3 size: 14 residues. DNA for the CDR3: TGTGCCTGGAGTTCTACAGGGGGCGATCAGCCCCAGCATTTT. It yields the protein CAWSSTGGDQPQHF.

DNA for the CDR3: TGTGCCTGGAGTGTAATTGCGGCCGGCACTGAAGCTTTCTTT. Translating it yields CAWSVIAAGTEAFF. V is TRBV30 and J is TRBJ1-1; D unresolved. The CDR3 consists of 14 residues. CDR1 and CDR2 (germline): GTSNPN, SVGIG (reference sequence). The V and J ends lost 0 bases and 4 bases respectively, with 12 bases between them.

This sequence joins TRBV7-9 and TRBJ2-2, with 7 nucleotides matching TRBD1. The V segment lost 5 bases and the J segment 4 bases; nucleotides outside the gene matches: 4. This CDR3 spans 14 amino acids. Looked up from germline, CDR1 is SEHNR and CDR2 is FQNEAQ (reference sequence). The CDR3 sequence: CASSRDRLTGELFF. CDR3 bases: TGTGCCAGCAGCCGGGACAGACTCACCGGGGAGCTGTTTTTT.

The chain is built from TRBV7-2 and TRBJ1-5; no clear D gene. The CDR3 has 14 amino acids. Germline V CDR1 and CDR2: SGHTA, FQGNSA. Trimming removed 5 bases at V and 4 bases at J, with 12 bases between. DNA of the CDR3: TGTGCCAGCAGCGTAGACCCAGGAAATCAGCCCCAGCATTTT. Protein product: CASSVDPGNQPQHF.